This passage covers 32 T cell receptor beta chains from one sample sequenced in a study of T cells in Graves' hyperthyroidism and ophthalmopathy. There were TCR beta CDR3 regions amplified from RNA transcripts. First-round RT-PCR with HTBI primers amplified the TCR CDR3 region. Each CDR3 protein is one row after TCRdb ran MiXCR on the multiplex PCR reads. The sample lists hundreds of thousands of distinct CDR3 sequences, about 12% seen once, with around a tenth in the top ten. Material for sequencing was blood. The receptors shown here come from a woman under 30 with Graves' hyperthyroidism.

The table lists this clonotype with many counts. V usage is TRBV11-2 and J usage is TRBJ2-3; weak D call: TRBD2 (5 bases). The V gene lost 4 bases and the J gene lost 2 bases, with 10 bases spanning the gap. CDR1 and CDR2 (germline): SGHAT, FQNNGV. The CDR3 spans 14 residues. This chain's CDR3 is CASSSEAATDTQYF. CDR3 DNA: TGTGCCAGCAGCTCGGAGGCCGCCACAGATACGCAGTATTTT. Full variable domain (outside the CDR3, taken from reference TRBV11-2 and TRBJ2-3): EAGVAQSPRYKIIEKRQSVAFWCNPISGHATLYWYQQILGQGPKLLIQFQNNGVVDDSQLPKDRFSAERLKGVDSTLKIQPAKLEDSAVYLCASSSEAATDTQYFGPGTRLTVL.

This clonotype was detected many times. The V call is TRBV28, the J call TRBJ2-2; the D is unclear. In germline, CDR1 is MDHEN, CDR2 SYDVKM. Trimming left V 8 bases short and J 0 bases short, with 7 bases between. This CDR3 comprises 13 residues. Here the CDR3 reads CASATSNTGELFF. CDR3 bases: TGTGCCAGCGCAACATCGAACACCGGGGAGCTGTTTTTT.

In this sample, this clonotype turned up a few times. A read error is possible here, since a much larger clone lies one base away. The chain employs TRBV6-1 and TRBJ2-7, with 9 bases aligning to TRBD2. This CDR3 contains 16 residues. Germline V CDR1 and CDR2: MNHNS, SASEGT. The CDR3 loop is CASRSAGLAQTYERYF. The CDR3 nucleotides read TGTGCCAGCAGAAGCGCCGGACTAGCGCAGACCTACGAGCGGTACTTC.

This clonotype was seen at least ten times. This chain uses TRBV7-3 with TRBJ2-7, with 9 bases that match TRBD1. The CDR3 sequence is 13 residues long. V was clipped by 5 bases and J by 5 bases; unmatched bases: 4. Germline CDR1 and CDR2: SGHTA and FQGTGA. CDR3 loop: CASSRDREHEQYF. DNA of the CDR3: TGTGCCAGCAGCCGGGACAGGGAACACGAGCAGTACTTC.

This clonotype was seen ten or more times. The chain recombines TRBV6-1 with TRBJ2-7, with D hard to call. CDR1 is MNHNS and CDR2 is SASEGT in the germline V gene. The CDR3 length is 13 residues. V was trimmed by 4 bases and J by 2 bases, leaving 9 bases between them. The CDR3 sequence: CASSVEWPYEQYF. The CDR3 bases are TGTGCCAGCAGTGTCGAGTGGCCCTACGAGCAGTACTTC.

The J gene is TRBJ1-3, the V gene TRBV28; D possibly corresponds to TRBD1 (5 bases). Trimming shortened V by 6 bases and J by 4 bases, and 19 bases separated the two germline ends. The germline CDR1 and CDR2 sequences are MDHEN and SYDVKM. The CDR3 covers 16 residues. The CDR3 here is CASRPAGGGGGNTIYF. The CDR3 coding sequence is TGTGCCAGCAGACCCGCCGGGGGTGGGGGAGGAAACACCATATATTTT.

To note about this clonotype: Sequence at one end of the junction differs from germline and may be a read error. This chain uses TRBV9 with TRBJ2-5; 11 bases map to TRBD2. CDR3 length equals 15 residues. The V gene's germline CDR1 is SGDLS and CDR2 YYNGEE. CDR3 amino acids: CASSSSGRWGETQHF. The CDR3 region has the DNA TGTGCCAGCAGCTCTAGCGGGAGGTGGGGAGAGACCCAGCACTTC.

The V and J genes are TRBV7-2 and TRBJ2-2, with 14 bases aligning to TRBD2. With 7 bases clipped from V and 4 bases from J, the junction kept 8 bases outside the gene matches. The CDR3 length is 17 residues. CDR1 is SGHTA and CDR2 is FQGNSA in the germline V gene. The CDR3 DNA follows: TGTGCCAGCAAGGGACTAGCGGGAGCCGGTTTCACCGGGGAGCTGTTTTTT. The encoded protein is CASKGLAGAGFTGELFF.

The table lists this clonotype with a few counts. This chain joins TRBV27 and TRBJ2-2, with a tentative D call TRBD2 (6 bases). Trimming took off 6 bases at V and 0 bases at J, with 8 bases between the two ends. CDR1 and CDR2 (germline): MNHEY, SMNVEV (reference sequence). This CDR3 has 14 amino acids. CDR3 amino acids: CASSRLANTGELFF. The DNA for the CDR3 is TGTGCCAGCAGCCGACTAGCGAACACCGGGGAGCTGTTTTTT.

This clonotype was recorded many times. The chain recombines TRBV20-1 with TRBJ2-7, with 16 bases lining up with TRBD2. Germline V gene data show CDR1 as DFQATT and CDR2 as SNEGSKA (reference sequence). The CDR3 extends over 15 amino acids. The V gene end was trimmed by 7 bases and the J gene end by 9 bases; junction bases not matched to a gene: 12. The CDR3 coding sequence is TGCAGTGTTCCCCCCGGGACTAGCGGGGGGGATGTGCAGTACTTC. Its translation: CSVPPGTSGGDVQYF.

Comments on this clonotype: A much larger clone differs by one base, so this may be a read error. V usage is TRBV12-3 or TRBV12-4 and J usage is TRBJ2-5, with D possibly TRBD1 on 5 matching bases. The CDR3 has 14 amino acids. The germline V and J ends were trimmed by 2 bases and 6 bases, with 13 bases remaining between them. The CDR3: CASSLMRQGQTQYF. CDR3 nucleotides: TGTGCCAGCAGTTTAATGAGGCAGGGTCAGACCCAGTACTTC.

This clonotype has a count of ten or more. This chain links TRBV11-2 with TRBJ2-5; D is perhaps TRBD2 (5 bases). Germline CDR1 SGHAT, CDR2 FQNNGV. Trimming pared 2 bases from V and 2 bases from J, leaving 12 bases between. CDR3 size: 15 residues. Here the CDR3 reads CASSLLGGGQETQYF. CDR3 DNA sequence: TGTGCCAGCAGCTTACTGGGTGGAGGTCAAGAGACCCAGTACTTC. Full variable domain (remainder filled in from reference TRBV11-2 and TRBJ2-5): EAGVAQSPRYKIIEKRQSVAFWCNPISGHATLYWYQQILGQGPKLLIQFQNNGVVDDSQLPKDRFSAERLKGVDSTLKIQPAKLEDSAVYLCASSLLGGGQETQYFGPGTRLLVL.

This clonotype was observed a handful of times. In DNA, the CDR3 is TGCGCCAGCAGCTTTCATTACGGACAAGAGACCCAGTACTTC. It codes for CASSFHYGQETQYF. The chain recombines TRBV5-1 with TRBJ2-5; D gene ambiguous. The V gene lost 2 bases and the J gene lost 2 bases, with 10 bases spanning the gap. CDR1 is SGHRS and CDR2 is YFSETQ in the germline V gene. The CDR3 sequence is 14 residues long. Combining the CDR3 with reference TRBV5-1 and TRBJ2-5 gives the whole variable domain KAGVTQTPRYLIKTRGQQVTLSCSPISGHRSVSWYQQTPGQGLQFLFEYFSETQRNKGNFPGRFSGRQFSNSRSEMNVSTLELGDSALYLCASSFHYGQETQYFGPGTRLLVL.

The V and J genes are TRBV4-1 and TRBJ1-6; TRBD1 might be the D (6 bases). The CDR3 sequence is 15 residues long. From germline, CDR1 is MGHRA and CDR2 YSYEKL. With 4 bases removed from V and 9 bases from J, the gap between germline ends came to 16 bases. The CDR3 DNA reads as TGCGCCAGCAGCCGATTCCCCCCGGACAGTTCACCCCTCCACTTT. Encoded protein: CASSRFPPDSSPLHF.

In its sample, this clonotype was seen a few times. The chain employs TRBV4-3 and TRBJ2-5; TRBD2 might be the D (6 bases). Between the trimmed V and J ends, which lost 0 bases and 13 bases, there was a span of 12 bases. There are 12 residues in the CDR3. Germline-derived CDR1 and CDR2 are LGHNA and YSLEER. This CDR3 reads CASSQDAGNLYF. The CDR3 DNA sequence: TGCGCCAGCAGCCAAGATGCGGGGAACCTGTACTTC.

This clonotype occurred many times. The chain carries TRBV9 and TRBJ2-3; 8 bases fit TRBD2. This CDR3 contains 16 residues. The junction had 5 bases not matched to a gene; V was cut back by 2 bases and J by 0 bases. Germline V gives CDR1 SGDLS, CDR2 YYNGEE. CDR3 sequence reads: CASSVIAGTSTDTQYF. The CDR3 DNA follows: TGTGCCAGCAGCGTCATAGCGGGAACGAGCACAGATACGCAGTATTTT.

This chain links TRBV27 with TRBJ1-3; 8 bases agree with TRBD1. The CDR3 spans 15 residues. The J segment lost 4 bases and the V segment lost 6 bases, leaving 8 bases of the junction unmatched. CDR1 is MNHEY and CDR2 is SMNVEV in the germline V gene (reference sequence). The CDR3 nucleotides read TGTGCCAGCAGCAACACAGGGGGTCGGGGAAACACCATATATTTT. The encoded protein is CASSNTGGRGNTIYF.

This clonotype appeared a few times. The genes are TRBV3-1 and TRBJ2-7; TRBD2 matches 10 bases. This CDR3 comprises 18 residues. Germline lookup yields CDR1 LGHDT and CDR2 YNNKEL (reference sequence). The junction had 8 bases not matched to a gene; V was cut back by 0 bases and J by 0 bases. The CDR3 loop reads CASSQDVTSGQSSYEQYF. The CDR3 coding sequence is TGTGCCAGCAGCCAAGATGTGACTAGCGGGCAGAGCTCCTACGAGCAGTACTTC.

In its sample, this clonotype was seen many times. The genes are TRBV28 and TRBJ2-3, with D maybe TRBD2 (8 bases). CDR1 is MDHEN and CDR2 is SYDVKM in the germline V gene. There are 16 residues in the CDR3. V lost 6 bases to trimming and J lost 7 bases, with 23 bases between them. CDR3 residues: CASRPPGLGGKHTQYF. In DNA form, the CDR3 reads TGTGCCAGCAGGCCTCCGGGACTAGGGGGCAAGCATACGCAGTATTTT.

This clonotype was observed many times. The chain has TRBV14 and TRBJ2-1; the match to TRBD2 covers 10 bases. Germline-derived CDR1 and CDR2 are SGHDN and FVKESK. With V trimmed by 1 base and J by 9 bases, 6 bases remained unmatched. The CDR3 covers 15 residues. The CDR3 nucleotides are TGTGCCAGCAGCCAAGTTCTAGCGGGAGCCGGTGAGCAGTTCTTC. Translation: CASSQVLAGAGEQFF.

This clonotype has a count of ten or more. This chain uses TRBV2 with TRBJ1-4; the match to TRBD1 covers 11 bases. Trimming took 7 bases from V and 0 from J; bases not matched to a gene: 1. The germline V gene has CDR1 SNHLY and CDR2 FYNNEI. The CDR3 spans 15 residues. The CDR3 bases are TGTGCCAGCATGGGACAGGGGGCAACTAATGAAAAACTGTTTTTT. This codes for CASMGQGATNEKLFF.

This chain uses TRBV19 with TRBJ1-1; the match to TRBD1 covers 9 bases. The length of the CDR3 is 12 residues. The germline V gene encodes CDR1 LNHDA and CDR2 SQIVND (reference sequence). V dropped 10 bases and J dropped 4; count of bases not matched to a gene: 4. CDR3: CAIGTGRTEAFF. The CDR3, as DNA: TGTGCCATTGGGACAGGGCGCACTGAAGCTTTCTTT. The whole variable domain, remainder taken from reference TRBV19 and TRBJ1-1, is DGGITQSPKYLFRKEGQNVTLSCEQNLNHDAMYWYRQDPGQGLRLIYYSQIVNDFQKGDIAEGYSVSREKKESFPLTVTSAQKNPTAFYLCAIGTGRTEAFFGQGTRLTVV.

There are a few counts of this clonotype. This CDR3 is missing its conserved last phenylalanine or tryptophan, likely due to a read error. The chain recombines TRBV19 with TRBJ1-4, with D maybe TRBD1 (5 bases). Per germline, CDR1 LNHDA and CDR2 SQIVND (reference sequence). Between the trimmed V and J ends, which lost 5 bases and 0 bases, there was a span of 10 bases. The CDR3 consists of 15 residues. Here the CDR3 DNA reads TGTGCCAGTAGTGGACACGCGACAACTAATGAAAAACTGTTTTCT. Its translation: CASSGHATTNEKLFS.

The chain carries TRBV28 and TRBJ2-3; 11 bases map to TRBD2. Unmatched junction bases numbered 9, after V lost 4 bases and J lost 3 bases. The CDR3 runs 17 residues. Germline CDR1 is MDHEN and CDR2 is SYDVKM. The CDR3 DNA follows: TGTGCCAGCAGTTCCCCCCAGGGACTAGCGGTTACAGATACGCAGTATTTT. Translation gives CASSSPQGLAVTDTQYF.

This clonotype was counted many times. This chain links TRBV7-2 with TRBJ2-4; possible D gene TRBD2, 5 bases. The CDR3 contains 17 residues. Germline-derived CDR1 and CDR2 are SGHTA and FQGNSA. V lost 5 bases and J lost 3, with 20 bases in between. In DNA form, the CDR3 reads TGTGCCAGCAGCCCGACCGCCGTTTACGGGGTCAAAAACATTCAGTACTTC. This translates into CASSPTAVYGVKNIQYF. The full variable domain, completed using reference TRBV7-2 and TRBJ2-4, is GAGVSQSPSNKVTEKGKDVELRCDPISGHTALYWYRQSLGQGLEFLIYFQGNSAPDKSGLPSDRFSAERTGGSVSTLTIQRTQQEDSAVYLCASSPTAVYGVKNIQYFGAGTRLSVL.

The chain combines TRBV3-1 with TRBJ2-5; D uncertain. The V gene's germline CDR1 is LGHDT and CDR2 YNNKEL (reference sequence). This CDR3 region has 12 residues. Trimming left V 4 bases short and J 4 bases short, with 7 bases between. The DNA for the CDR3 is TGTGCCAGCAGCCGCGTAATAGAGACCCAGTACTTC. It yields the protein CASSRVIETQYF.

This clonotype has a count of ten or more. The chain employs TRBV11-2 and TRBJ2-5; D might be TRBD2 (6 bases). The germline V gene has CDR1 SGHAT and CDR2 FQNNGV. The V and J ends lost 0 bases and 5 bases respectively, with 13 bases between them. The CDR3 has 15 amino acids. The CDR3 DNA reads TGTGCCAGCAGCTTAGATATTACGGGAGCCGAGACCCAGTACTTC. Amino acids: CASSLDITGAETQYF.

This clonotype was seen a few times. A much bigger clone sits one base away, suggesting this may be a read error. The chain joins TRBV28 to TRBJ1-2; D is unresolved. The CDR3 loop spans 14 amino acids. CDR1 is MDHEN, CDR2 SYDVKM, per germline. Trimming shortened V by 10 bases and J by 8 bases, and 23 bases separated the two germline ends. CDR3 region: CATQYPAALWGYTF. The CDR3 nucleotides are TGTGCCACCCAGTACCCGGCAGCCCTGTGGGGCTACACCTTC.

The chain joins TRBV2 to TRBJ2-2; 9 bases fit TRBD2. Germline-derived CDR1 and CDR2 are SNHLY and FYNNEI. Losses at the gene ends were 3 bases for V and 5 bases for J; bases not matched to a gene: 10. The CDR3 length is 17 residues. CDR3 region: CASSDLLAGWGTGELFF. CDR3 nucleotide sequence: TGTGCCAGCAGTGACCTACTAGCGGGCTGGGGAACCGGGGAGCTGTTTTTT.

This clonotype was observed many times. This chain connects TRBV10-3 to TRBJ1-1, with D perhaps TRBD1 (6 bases). Trimming removed 2 bases at V and 7 bases at J, with 14 bases between. The CDR3 is made up of 14 amino acids. Germline loops: CDR1 ENHRY, CDR2 SYGVKD. CDR3 amino acids: CAISEQGSRGEAFF. CDR3 nucleotide sequence: TGTGCCATCAGTGAGCAGGGGAGTAGAGGTGAAGCTTTCTTT.

The J gene is TRBJ1-5, the V gene TRBV10-3; D unclear. CDR1 is ENHRY and CDR2 is SYGVKD in the germline V gene. This CDR3 is 14 amino acids long. Trimming removed 2 bases at V and 2 bases at J, with 7 bases between. The CDR3 protein is CAISEEPGNQPQHF. The CDR3 nucleotides are TGTGCCATCAGTGAGGAGCCCGGCAATCAGCCCCAGCATTTT.

This clonotype occurred many times. The CDR3 DNA sequence: TGTGCCAGCAGCCACAGCGGGCTAGCGGGAGTCTTGGAGACCCAGTACTTC. It translates to CASSHSGLAGVLETQYF. J is TRBJ2-5 and V is TRBV7-2; 10 positions match TRBD2. V trimming: 5 bases; J trimming: 5 bases; junction bases outside the gene matches: 14. The CDR3 sequence is 17 residues long. Germline V lookup: CDR1 SGHTA, CDR2 FQGNSA.